Many counts were recorded for the clone carrying this TCR beta chain. This sample is part of a study of regulatory T cells in long-lasting Graves disease. About the research overall: Positivity for TSH receptor antibodies plus over 5 years of antithyroid drugs meant persistent Graves' disease.

Time point reported: persistent/refractory GD, antithyroid drugs over 5 years with positive TRAb. There was RNA extracted from PBMCs, and the TCR library was made from it. Patients came through an endocrinology department, and that department was in Xi'an, China. The CDR3 is 11 residues long. The V end lost 1 base, the J end lost 7 bases, and 5 bases lay between the germline ends. Per germline, CDR1 SGHAT and CDR2 FQNNGV. CDR3 regions were amplified by Arm-PCR using iRepertoire HTBI primers to build TCR beta libraries. TCRdb reprocessed the multiplex PCR reads via MiXCR and lists one record per CDR3 protein. The sample shows approximately 400,000 distinct CDR3 sequences, roughly 25% of them seen only once.

This rearrangement joins TRBV11-2 to TRBJ2-7; no definite D call. The receptor comes from a woman in her 40s with Graves disease. Sequencing was performed on peripheral blood mononuclear cells (PBMCs), taken when the disease was refractory, from a patient treated with antithyroid drugs. The CDR3 loop reads CASSLVWEQYF. CDR3 bases: TGTGCCAGCAGCTTAGTTTGGGAGCAGTACTTC.